This T cell receptor beta chain was obtained from a study of control samples from healthy donors and cancer patients. Only in-frame clones appear in the TCRdb table, and some are missing; sequencing was by immunoSEQ multiplex PCR. The table lists 150,000 or so clones, approximately 94% of them singletons. This CDR3 comprises 14 residues. V shed 1 base and J 4 bases; nucleotides not matched to a gene: 2. Germline assignment: CDR1 SGHRS and CDR2 YFSETQ. Sequencing was done on a sample of blood. This clonotype originated in a man aged 40-55 years in good health. The genes are TRBV5-1 and TRBJ1-1; TRBD1 matches 9 bases. Written as DNA, the CDR3 is TGCGCCAGCAGCTTGAGACAGGGGGGCACTGAAGCTTTCTTT. It is translated as CASSLRQGGTEAFF.